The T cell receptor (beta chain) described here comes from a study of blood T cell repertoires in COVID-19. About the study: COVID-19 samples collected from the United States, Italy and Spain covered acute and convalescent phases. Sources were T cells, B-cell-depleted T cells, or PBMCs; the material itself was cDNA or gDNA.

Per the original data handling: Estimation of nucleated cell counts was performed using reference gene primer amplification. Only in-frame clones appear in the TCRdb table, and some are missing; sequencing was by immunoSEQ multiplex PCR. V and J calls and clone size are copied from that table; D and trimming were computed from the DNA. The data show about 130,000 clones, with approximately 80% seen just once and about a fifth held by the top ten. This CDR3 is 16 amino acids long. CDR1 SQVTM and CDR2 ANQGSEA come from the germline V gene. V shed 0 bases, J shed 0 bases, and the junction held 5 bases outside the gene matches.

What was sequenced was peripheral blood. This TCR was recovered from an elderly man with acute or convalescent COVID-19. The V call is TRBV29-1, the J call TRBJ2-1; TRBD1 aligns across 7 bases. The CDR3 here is CSVEDRAGGSYNEQFF. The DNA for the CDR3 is TGCAGCGTTGAAGATCGGGCAGGGGGCTCCTACAATGAGCAGTTCTTC.